What follows are 24 T cell receptor beta chains derived from one specimen sequenced in a study of T cells in narcolepsy. The data were produced by immunoSEQ multiplex PCR, yet TCRdb's version contains in-frame clones alone and is incomplete. The sample lists about 32,000 clones, around 86% occurring once. Sequencing was carried out using memory (CD45RA-) CD4+ T cells from blood. The receptors derive from a human donor in good health.

The gene calls are TRBV6-1 and TRBJ1-2; no reliable D call. This CDR3 contains 15 residues. The germline CDR1 and CDR2 sequences are MNHNS and SASEGT. The ends were cut back, 5 bases at V and 2 bases at J, with 15 bases in the middle. The chain's CDR3 is CASSQETSANYGYTF. The CDR3 DNA reads as TGTGCCAGCAGTCAGGAGACCTCGGCCAACTATGGCTACACCTTC.

This clone appeared a few times. The rearrangement links TRBV5-1 to TRBJ1-4; 10 positions match TRBD1. The V segment lost 8 bases and the J segment 4 bases; nucleotides outside the gene matches: 8. The V gene's germline CDR1 is SGHRS and CDR2 YFSETQ. This CDR3 has 15 amino acids. The CDR3 DNA is TGCGCCAGTAAGACAGGGGGCGACATTAATGAAAAACTGTTTTTT. It codes for CASKTGGDINEKLFF.

This clone is a singleton in its sample. This chain links TRBV28 with TRBJ2-3; no clear D gene. V lost 2 bases and J lost 8, with 5 bases in between. Germline CDR1 is MDHEN and CDR2 is SYDVKM. The CDR3 loop spans 11 amino acids. The CDR3 nucleotides read TGTGCCAGCAGTTTAAGTCTTACGCAGTATTTT. Translating it yields CASSLSLTQYF.

This chain joins TRBV7-8 and TRBJ1-6; TRBD1 matches at 8 bases. Germline-derived CDR1 and CDR2 are SGHVS and FQNEAQ. V was pared by 6 bases and J by 11 bases, with 9 bases of the junction left unmatched. The CDR3 runs to 14 residues. CDR3 in DNA: TGTGCCAGCAGTCACGACAGGGGATTGGCACCCCTCCACTTT. It specifies CASSHDRGLAPLHF.

The V gene is TRBV11-3, the J gene TRBJ2-7, with D hard to call. This CDR3 spans 16 amino acids. V was shortened by 1 base and J by 3 bases, with 16 bases between the two germline ends. Looked up from germline, CDR1 is SGHNT and CDR2 is YENEEA. In nucleotides, the CDR3 is TGTGCCAGCAGCTTAGGAGGTCAGGCCCGCCGCTACGAGCAGTACGTC. Translated, it gives CASSLGGQARRYEQYV.

The V call is TRBV9, the J call TRBJ1-3; D ambiguous. The ends were cut back, 4 bases at V and 1 base at J, with 12 bases in the middle. Germline V gene sequence: CDR1 SGDLS, CDR2 YYNGEE. The CDR3 consists of 15 residues. As DNA, the CDR3 is TGTGCCAGCAGCCCCCGGCTCCAATCTGGAAACACCATATATTTT. Amino acid sequence: CASSPRLQSGNTIYF. Filled out from reference TRBV9 and TRBJ1-3, the complete variable domain reads DSGVTQTPKHLITATGQRVTLRCSPRSGDLSVYWYQQSLDQGLQFLIQYYNGEERAKGNILERFSAQQFPDLHSELNLSSLELGDSALYFCASSPRLQSGNTIYFGEGSWLTVV.

As concerns this clone: One junction end disagrees with the germline gene, perhaps due to a read error. V is TRBV7-2 and J is TRBJ2-1, with 9 bases aligning to TRBD2. The germline V gene encodes CDR1 SGHTA and CDR2 FQGNSA. CDR3 length: 14 amino acids. This CDR3 reads CASQAAGGHNQQFF. CDR3 nucleotide sequence: TGTGCCAGCCAGGCGGCGGGGGGGCACAATCAGCAGTTCTTC.

The chain combines TRBV30 with TRBJ1-6; D call uncertain. The V and J ends lost 0 bases and 7 bases respectively, with 1 base between them. The CDR3 extends over 11 amino acids. Germline CDR1 and CDR2: GTSNPN and SVGIG (reference sequence). CDR3 in amino acids: CAWSVNSPLHF. DNA of the CDR3: TGTGCCTGGAGTGTAAATTCACCCCTCCACTTT. The full variable domain, its missing parts supplied by reference TRBV30 and TRBJ1-6, is SQTIHQWPATLVQPVGSPLSLECTVEGTSNPNLYWYRQAAGRGLQLLFYSVGIGQISSEVPQNLSASRPQDRQFILSSKKLLLSDSGFYLCAWSVNSPLHFGNGTRLTVT.

This clone was found once. V gene TRBV6-5 combines with J gene TRBJ1-5, with 7 bases aligning to TRBD1. The CDR3 is made up of 14 amino acids. J was trimmed by 7 bases and V by 7 bases; bases with no gene match: 10. The germline gives CDR1 MNHEY, CDR2 SVGAGI. The CDR3 nucleotides are TGTGCCAGCACCCACGTGACAGGGAACCAGCCCCAGCATTTT. Its translation is CASTHVTGNQPQHF.

The rearrangement links TRBV19 to TRBJ2-6, with 9 bases that match TRBD1. V lost 6 bases to trimming and J lost 0 bases; unmatched junction nucleotides: 6. The CDR3 extends over 17 amino acids. Germline V gene lookup returns CDR1 LNHDA and CDR2 SQIVND (reference sequence). CDR3 in DNA: TGTGCCAGTAGCCCGACAGGGGGAGGCTCTGGGGCCAACGTCCTGACTTTC. This encodes CASSPTGGGSGANVLTF.

The chain carries TRBV27 and TRBJ1-5; 9 nucleotides match TRBD1. The germline V gene encodes CDR1 MNHEY and CDR2 SMNVEV (reference sequence). V lost 5 bases to trimming and J lost 5 bases; unmatched junction nucleotides: 7. This CDR3 spans 15 amino acids. The CDR3 loop is CASSKDRDRDQPQHF. CDR3 in DNA: TGTGCCAGCAGTAAAGACCGGGACAGGGATCAGCCCCAGCATTTT.

The chain links TRBV6-5 to TRBJ2-7; D is unclear. CDR3 length: 11 amino acids. The V end was cut by 5 bases, the J end by 2 bases, with 4 bases between. Per germline, CDR1 MNHEY and CDR2 SVGAGI. CDR3 protein: CASSEAYEQYF. In DNA form, the CDR3 reads TGTGCCAGCAGTGAGGCCTACGAGCAGTACTTC.

The rearrangement links TRBV4-1 to TRBJ2-5, with no clear D. V was cut by 0 bases and J by 5 bases, with 13 bases left in between. The CDR3 consists of 15 residues. The V gene's germline CDR1 is MGHRA and CDR2 YSYEKL. The CDR3 region is CASSQDGLYRETQYF. CDR3 coding DNA: TGCGCCAGCAGCCAAGATGGCCTTTACCGGGAGACCCAGTACTTC.

The V gene is TRBV28, the J gene TRBJ1-2, with 7 positions matching TRBD1. The CDR3 is 13 residues long. Germline loops: CDR1 MDHEN, CDR2 SYDVKM. Trimming at V came to 2 bases and at J to 4 bases, leaving 1 base not matched to a gene. The chain's CDR3 is CASSLGTVYGYTF. The CDR3 coding sequence is TGTGCCAGCAGTTTAGGGACAGTCTATGGCTACACCTTC.

This chain links TRBV7-8 with TRBJ2-1; 10 bases match TRBD1. Losses at the gene ends were 2 bases for V and 7 bases for J; bases not matched to a gene: 5. The V gene's germline CDR1 is SGHVS and CDR2 FQNEAQ. The length of the CDR3 is 15 residues. CDR3 coding DNA: TGTGCCAGCAGCTTATTGGGACAGGGGATAAATGAGCAGTTCTTC. Translation: CASSLLGQGINEQFF. The whole variable domain, filled in from reference TRBV7-8 and TRBJ2-1, reads GAGVSQSPRYKVAKRGQDVALRCDPISGHVSLFWYQQALGQGPEFLTYFQNEAQLDKSGLPSDRFFAERPEGSVSTLKIQRTQQEDSAVYLCASSLLGQGINEQFFGPGTRLTVL.

The chain combines TRBV5-8 with TRBJ1-1; D is unresolved. Germline-derived CDR1 and CDR2 are SGHTS and YDEGEE. The CDR3 has 13 amino acids. V was shortened by 0 bases and J by 10 bases, with 13 bases between the two germline ends. CDR3 amino acids: CASSLEVVPGAFF. The CDR3 bases are TGTGCCAGCAGCTTGGAGGTCGTTCCTGGAGCTTTCTTT.

The rearrangement links TRBV19 to TRBJ1-2, with unresolved D. Germline lookup yields CDR1 LNHDA and CDR2 SQIVND (reference sequence). The CDR3 sequence is 13 residues long. Trimming removed 3 bases at V and 4 bases at J, with 9 bases between. CDR3: CASSMVDRYGYTF. The CDR3 nucleotides are TGTGCCAGTAGTATGGTAGACCGCTATGGCTACACCTTC.

J is TRBJ1-1 and V is TRBV5-6, with 9 bases aligning to TRBD1. After removal of 5 bases from V and 4 bases from J, the junction contained 15 bases not matched to a gene. This CDR3 is 17 amino acids long. Germline V lookup: CDR1 SGHDT, CDR2 YYEEEE. DNA for the CDR3: TGTGCCAGCAGTTCCGGGACAGGGTATAGAGGGGGCACTGAAGCTTTCTTT. Translated, it gives CASSSGTGYRGGTEAFF.

V and J are TRBV30 and TRBJ1-2, with a tentative D call TRBD1 (5 bases). The V and J ends lost 4 bases and 4 bases respectively, with 22 bases between them. CDR1 and CDR2 from the germline V gene are GTSNPN and SVGIG (reference sequence). The CDR3 contains 16 residues. CDR3 bases: TGTGCCTGGAAAAGGGGCTCCGTTCTTAAGGGCTATGGCTACACCTTC. Amino acids: CAWKRGSVLKGYGYTF.

The chain employs TRBV18 and TRBJ2-3; unclear D gene. Trimming left V 2 bases short and J 6 bases short, with 6 bases between. The CDR3 loop spans 12 amino acids. Germline CDR1 KGHSH, CDR2 LQKENI. CDR3 sequence: CASSPLADTQYF. DNA for the CDR3: TGTGCCAGCTCACCATTGGCGGATACGCAGTATTTT. Using reference TRBV18 and TRBJ2-3 for the parts outside the CDR3, the full variable domain is NAGVMQNPRHLVRRRGQEARLRCSPMKGHSHVYWYRQLPEEGLKFMVYLQKENIIDESGMPKERFSAEFPKEGPSILRIQQVVRGDSAAYFCASSPLADTQYFGPGTRLTVL.

This chain uses TRBV5-1 with TRBJ2-5; TRBD2 matches at 8 bases. Germline trimming cut 4 bases from V and 4 bases from J; bases unmatched to any gene: 12. Germline values: CDR1 SGHRS, CDR2 YFSETQ. The CDR3 has 16 amino acids. The CDR3 protein is CASSRDGLAGAETQYF. As DNA, the CDR3 is TGCGCCAGCAGCCGGGATGGACTAGCAGGGGCAGAGACCCAGTACTTC. The complete variable domain, with remaining parts taken from reference TRBV5-1 and TRBJ2-5, reads KAGVTQTPRYLIKTRGQQVTLSCSPISGHRSVSWYQQTPGQGLQFLFEYFSETQRNKGNFPGRFSGRQFSNSRSEMNVSTLELGDSALYLCASSRDGLAGAETQYFGPGTRLLVL.

This chain connects TRBV28 to TRBJ1-6, with 9 bases that match TRBD1. Germline V gene data show CDR1 as MDHEN and CDR2 as SYDVKM. This CDR3 comprises 16 residues. V was pared by 5 bases and J by 5 bases, with 7 bases of the junction left unmatched. The CDR3 nucleotides read TGTGCCAGCAGTAAAACGACAGGGGGAAATAATTCACCCCTCCACTTT. Translated: CASSKTTGGNNSPLHF.

The chain links TRBV28 to TRBJ1-5, with a tentative D call TRBD1 (6 bases). The CDR3 length is 15 residues. CDR1 MDHEN and CDR2 SYDVKM come from the germline V gene. The V gene lost 4 bases and the J gene lost 5 bases, with 15 bases spanning the gap. CDR3 DNA sequence: TGTGCCAGCAGTTCCTCAGGGGCCGGGCATCAGCCCCAGCATTTT. Protein product: CASSSSGAGHQPQHF. Drawing the rest from reference TRBV28 and TRBJ1-5, the complete variable domain is DVKVTQSSRYLVKRTGEKVFLECVQDMDHENMFWYRQDPGLGLRLIYFSYDVKMKEKGDIPEGYSVSREKKERFSLILESASTNQTSMYLCASSSSGAGHQPQHFGDGTRLSIL.

The V gene is TRBV7-8, the J gene TRBJ1-1, with 10 bases matching TRBD1. Germline CDR1 and CDR2: SGHVS and FQNEAQ. V was clipped by 6 bases and J by 1 base; unmatched bases: 8. The CDR3 spans 16 residues. This CDR3 reads CASRVGTGAPNTEAFF. The CDR3 DNA reads TGTGCCAGCAGAGTAGGGACAGGGGCCCCGAACACTGAAGCTTTCTTT.